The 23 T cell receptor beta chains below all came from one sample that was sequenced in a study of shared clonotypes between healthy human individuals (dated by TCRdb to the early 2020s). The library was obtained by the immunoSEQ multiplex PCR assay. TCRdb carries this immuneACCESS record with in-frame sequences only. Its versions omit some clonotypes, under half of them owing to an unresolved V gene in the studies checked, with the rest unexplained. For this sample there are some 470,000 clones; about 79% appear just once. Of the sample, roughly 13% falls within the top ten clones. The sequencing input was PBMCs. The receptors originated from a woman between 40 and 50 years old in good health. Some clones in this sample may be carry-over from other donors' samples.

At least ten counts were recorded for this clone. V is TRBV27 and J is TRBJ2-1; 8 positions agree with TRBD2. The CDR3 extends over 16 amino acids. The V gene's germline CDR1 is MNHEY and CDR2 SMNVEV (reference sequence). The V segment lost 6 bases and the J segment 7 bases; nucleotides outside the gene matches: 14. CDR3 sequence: CASRPHGSGKRNEQFF. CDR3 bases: TGTGCCAGCAGGCCCCATGGTAGCGGGAAGAGAAATGAGCAGTTCTTC.

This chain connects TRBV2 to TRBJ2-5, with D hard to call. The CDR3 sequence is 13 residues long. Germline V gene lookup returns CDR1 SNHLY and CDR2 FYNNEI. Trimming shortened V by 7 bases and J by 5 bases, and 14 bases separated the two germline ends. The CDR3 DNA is TGTGCCAGCACCGTCTTGTCTTTTGAGACCCAGTACTTC. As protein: CASTVLSFETQYF.

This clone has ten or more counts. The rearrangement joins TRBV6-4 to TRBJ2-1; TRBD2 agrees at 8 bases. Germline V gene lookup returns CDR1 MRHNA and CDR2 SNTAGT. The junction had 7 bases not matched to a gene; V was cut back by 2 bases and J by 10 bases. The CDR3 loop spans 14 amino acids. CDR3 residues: CASSDGSGSGEQFF. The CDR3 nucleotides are TGTGCCAGCAGTGACGGGAGCGGGAGCGGGGAGCAGTTCTTC.

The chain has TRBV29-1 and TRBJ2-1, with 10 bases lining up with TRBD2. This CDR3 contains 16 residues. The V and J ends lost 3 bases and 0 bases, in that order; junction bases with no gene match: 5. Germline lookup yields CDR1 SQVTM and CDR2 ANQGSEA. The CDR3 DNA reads TGCAGCGTTGACCCCTCTAGCGGGAGCTCCTACAATGAGCAGTTCTTC. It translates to CSVDPSSGSSYNEQFF.

CDR3 region: CTSSDRNRYEQYF. CDR3 DNA sequence: TGCACCAGCAGCGACAGGAACCGTTACGAGCAGTACTTC. The chain joins TRBV1 to TRBJ2-7; the table's D call, TRBD1, has no DNA check behind it. TRBV1 is a known pseudogene. This CDR3 spans 13 amino acids.

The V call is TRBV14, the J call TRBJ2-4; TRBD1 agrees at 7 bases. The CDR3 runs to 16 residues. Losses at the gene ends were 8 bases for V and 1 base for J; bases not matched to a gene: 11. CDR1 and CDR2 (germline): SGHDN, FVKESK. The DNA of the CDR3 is TGTGCCAGCGCGCAAACGACAGGGTTGGCCAAAAACATTCAGTACTTC. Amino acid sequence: CASAQTTGLAKNIQYF. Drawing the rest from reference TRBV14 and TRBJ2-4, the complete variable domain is EAGVTQFPSHSVIEKGQTVTLRCDPISGHDNLYWYRRVMGKEIKFLLHFVKESKQDESGMPNNRFLAERTGGTYSTLKVQPAELEDSGVYFCASAQTTGLAKNIQYFGAGTRLSVL.

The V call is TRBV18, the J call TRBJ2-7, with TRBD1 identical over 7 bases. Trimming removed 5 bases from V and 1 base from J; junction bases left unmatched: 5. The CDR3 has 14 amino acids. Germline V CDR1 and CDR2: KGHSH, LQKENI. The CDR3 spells CASSSWDSSYEQYF. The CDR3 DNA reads TGTGCCAGCTCATCCTGGGACAGTTCCTACGAGCAGTACTTC.

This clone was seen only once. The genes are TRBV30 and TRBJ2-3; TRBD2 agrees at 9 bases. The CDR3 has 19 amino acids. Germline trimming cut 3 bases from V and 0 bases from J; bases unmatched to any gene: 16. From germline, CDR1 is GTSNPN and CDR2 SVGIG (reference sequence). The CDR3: CAWRHPLAGGPRSTDTQYF. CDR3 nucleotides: TGTGCCTGGAGGCACCCCCTTGCGGGAGGGCCGAGAAGCACAGATACGCAGTATTTT.

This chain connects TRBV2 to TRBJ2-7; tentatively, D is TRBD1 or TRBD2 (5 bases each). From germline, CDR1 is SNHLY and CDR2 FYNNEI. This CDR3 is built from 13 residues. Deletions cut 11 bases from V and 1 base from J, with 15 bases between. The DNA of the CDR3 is TGTGCCGTCCTCCGGGGCCCGTCCTACGAGCAGTACTTC. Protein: CAVLRGPSYEQYF.

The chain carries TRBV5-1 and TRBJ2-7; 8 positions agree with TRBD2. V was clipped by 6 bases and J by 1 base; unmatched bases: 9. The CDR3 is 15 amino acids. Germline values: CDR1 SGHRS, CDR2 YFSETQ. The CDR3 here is CASKEGTSSSYEQYF. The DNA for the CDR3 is TGCGCCAGCAAAGAGGGGACTAGTTCTTCCTACGAGCAGTACTTC.

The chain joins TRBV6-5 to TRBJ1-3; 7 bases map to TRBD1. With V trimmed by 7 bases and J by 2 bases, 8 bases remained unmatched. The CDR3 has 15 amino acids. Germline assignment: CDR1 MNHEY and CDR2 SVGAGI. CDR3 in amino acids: CASIRSQGPGNTIYF. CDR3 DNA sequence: TGTGCCAGCATCCGATCACAGGGGCCTGGAAACACCATATATTTT.

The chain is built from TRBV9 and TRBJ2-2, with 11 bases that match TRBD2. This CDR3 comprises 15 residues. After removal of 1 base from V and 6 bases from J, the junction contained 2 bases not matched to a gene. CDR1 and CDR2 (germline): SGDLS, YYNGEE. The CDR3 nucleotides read TGTGCCAGCAGCGTAACTAGCGGGAGCGCCGGGGAGCTGTTTTTT. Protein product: CASSVTSGSAGELFF.

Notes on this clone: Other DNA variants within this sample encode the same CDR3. CDR3 in amino acids: CASSVELAGNEQFF. The CDR3 coding sequence is TGTGCCAGCAGCGTAGAACTAGCGGGGAATGAGCAGTTCTTC. The gene calls are TRBV9 and TRBJ2-1; 10 bases are shared with TRBD2. V dropped 0 bases and J dropped 7; count of bases not matched to a gene: 1. The CDR3 length is 14 residues. From germline, CDR1 is SGDLS and CDR2 YYNGEE.

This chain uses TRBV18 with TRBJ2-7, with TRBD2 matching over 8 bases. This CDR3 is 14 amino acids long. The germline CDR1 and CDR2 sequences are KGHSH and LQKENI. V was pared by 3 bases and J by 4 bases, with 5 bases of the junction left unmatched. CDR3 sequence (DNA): TGTGCCAGCTCACCGCGCGGGAGGAGTTACGAGCAGTACTTC. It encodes CASSPRGRSYEQYF.

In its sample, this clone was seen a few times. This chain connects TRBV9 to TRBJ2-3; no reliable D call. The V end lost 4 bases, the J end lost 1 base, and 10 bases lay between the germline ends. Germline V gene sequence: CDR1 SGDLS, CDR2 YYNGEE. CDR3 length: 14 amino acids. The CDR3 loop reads CASSPRSRTDTQYF. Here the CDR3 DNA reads TGTGCCAGCAGCCCAAGGTCTCGCACAGATACGCAGTATTTT.

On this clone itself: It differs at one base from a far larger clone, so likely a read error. The CDR3 nucleotides read TGTGCCAGCAGCCTTGTGGGGGGCTACGGGCAGTACTTC. Amino acid sequence: CASSLVGGYGQYF. V usage is TRBV6-5 and J usage is TRBJ2-7; the D gene could be TRBD1 or TRBD2 (6 bases each). The CDR3 length is 13 residues. The germline V gene encodes CDR1 MNHEY and CDR2 SVGAGI.

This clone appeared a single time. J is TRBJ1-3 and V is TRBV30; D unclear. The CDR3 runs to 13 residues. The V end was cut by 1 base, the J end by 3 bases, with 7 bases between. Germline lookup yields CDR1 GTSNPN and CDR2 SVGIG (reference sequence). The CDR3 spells CAWSEGYGNTIYF. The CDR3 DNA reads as TGTGCCTGGAGTGAGGGTTATGGAAACACCATATATTTT.

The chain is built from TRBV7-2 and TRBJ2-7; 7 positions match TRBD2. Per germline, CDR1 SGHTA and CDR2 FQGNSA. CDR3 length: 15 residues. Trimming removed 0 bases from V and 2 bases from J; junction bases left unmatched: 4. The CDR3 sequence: CASSLARTSPYEQYF. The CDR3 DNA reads TGTGCCAGCAGCTTAGCCAGGACTAGTCCCTACGAGCAGTACTTC.

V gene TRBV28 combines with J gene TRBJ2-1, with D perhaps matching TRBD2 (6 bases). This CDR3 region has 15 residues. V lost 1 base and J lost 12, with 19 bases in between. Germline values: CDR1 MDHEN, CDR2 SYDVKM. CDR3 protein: CASSLLVGLGGGQFF. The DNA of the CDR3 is TGTGCCAGCAGTTTATTGGTCGGCCTGGGAGGCGGGCAGTTCTTC.

CDR3 region: CASSPGAGAQPGYTF. CDR3 nucleotides: TGTGCCAGCAGCCCCGGGGCGGGGGCTCAACCTGGCTACACCTTC. The J gene is TRBJ1-2, the V gene TRBV7-2, with D possibly being TRBD1 (6 bases). Germline V gene lookup returns CDR1 SGHTA and CDR2 FQGNSA. This CDR3 contains 15 residues. V shed 5 bases and J shed 7 bases, with 20 bases lying between them.

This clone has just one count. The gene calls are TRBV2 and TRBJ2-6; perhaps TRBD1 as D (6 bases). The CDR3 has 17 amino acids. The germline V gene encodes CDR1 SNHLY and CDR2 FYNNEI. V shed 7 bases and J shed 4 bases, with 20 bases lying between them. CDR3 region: CASKARTAPFGANVLTF. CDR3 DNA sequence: TGTGCCAGCAAGGCACGGACAGCCCCCTTCGGGGCCAACGTCCTGACTTTC.

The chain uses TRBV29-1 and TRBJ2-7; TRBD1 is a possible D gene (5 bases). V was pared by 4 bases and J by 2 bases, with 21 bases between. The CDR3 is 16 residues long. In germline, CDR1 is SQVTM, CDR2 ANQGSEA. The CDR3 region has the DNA TGCAGCGTTGTCCCCCTAGGGGAAACCGGACCCTACGAGCAGTACTTC. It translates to CSVVPLGETGPYEQYF.

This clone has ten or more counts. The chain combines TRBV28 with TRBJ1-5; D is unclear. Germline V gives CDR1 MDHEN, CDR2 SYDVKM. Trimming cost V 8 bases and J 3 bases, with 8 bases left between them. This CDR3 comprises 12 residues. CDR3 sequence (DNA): TGTGCCAGCGTCGTCGACAATCAGCCCCAGCATTTT. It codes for CASVVDNQPQHF.